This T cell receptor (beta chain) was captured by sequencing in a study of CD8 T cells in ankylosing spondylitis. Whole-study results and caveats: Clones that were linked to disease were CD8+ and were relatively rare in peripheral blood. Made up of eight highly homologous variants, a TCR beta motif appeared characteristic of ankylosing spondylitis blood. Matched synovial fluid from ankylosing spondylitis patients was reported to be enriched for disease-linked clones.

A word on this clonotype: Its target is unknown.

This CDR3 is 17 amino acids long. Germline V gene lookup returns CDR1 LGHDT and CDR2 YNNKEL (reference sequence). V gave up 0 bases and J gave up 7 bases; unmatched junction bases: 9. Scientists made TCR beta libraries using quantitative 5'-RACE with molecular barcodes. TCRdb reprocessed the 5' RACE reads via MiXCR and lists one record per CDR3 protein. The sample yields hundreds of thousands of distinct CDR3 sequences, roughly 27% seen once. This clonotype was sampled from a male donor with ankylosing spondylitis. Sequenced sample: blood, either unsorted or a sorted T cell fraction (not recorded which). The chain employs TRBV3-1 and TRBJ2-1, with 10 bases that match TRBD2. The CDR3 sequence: CASSQDGLAGVGNEQFF. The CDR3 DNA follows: TGTGCCAGCAGCCAAGACGGGCTAGCGGGAGTAGGTAATGAGCAGTTCTTC.